This T cell receptor beta chain derives from a study of CD8+CD57+ T cells in acquired aplastic anemia. This CDR3 is built from 14 residues. The ends were cut back, 1 base at V and 3 bases at J, with 9 bases in the middle. The V gene's germline CDR1 is SEHNR and CDR2 FQNEAQ (reference sequence). Genomic DNA acted as the template from which TCR beta VDJ combination and CDR3 sequence profiling were carried out. TCRdb reprocessed the reads via MiXCR and lists one record per CDR3 protein. This repertoire shows about 110,000 distinct CDR3 sequences, around 50% found once; its top ten account for under 35%. Notes on the study in general: There were over 25 CD8+ CDR3 sequences that occurred in both patients and controls. Patients and healthy controls showed no significant CD8+ Simpson's diversity difference.

This clonotype has a count of ten or more. What it recognizes is unknown. The sequence came from a human donor in good health, serving as a control. The sample comprised sorted CD4+, CD8+, or CD8+CD57+ T cells (not recorded which) from PBMCs. The chain combines TRBV7-9 with TRBJ1-1; D gene unclear. CDR3 bases: TGTGCCAGCAGCTTAGTTTCTGCCGACACTGAAGCTTTCTTT. Its translation is CASSLVSADTEAFF.